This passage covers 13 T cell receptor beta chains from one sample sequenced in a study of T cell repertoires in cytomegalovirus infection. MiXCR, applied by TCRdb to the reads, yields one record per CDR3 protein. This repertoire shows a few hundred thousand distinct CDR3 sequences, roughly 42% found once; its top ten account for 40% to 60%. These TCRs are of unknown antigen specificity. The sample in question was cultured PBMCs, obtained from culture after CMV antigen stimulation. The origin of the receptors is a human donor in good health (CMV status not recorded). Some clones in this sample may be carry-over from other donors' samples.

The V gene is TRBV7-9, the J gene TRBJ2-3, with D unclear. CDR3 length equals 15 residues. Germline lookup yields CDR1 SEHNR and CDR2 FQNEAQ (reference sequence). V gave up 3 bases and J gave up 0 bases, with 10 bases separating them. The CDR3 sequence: CASSFYRPSTDTQYF. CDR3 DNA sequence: TGTGCCAGCAGCTTTTATCGGCCGAGCACAGATACGCAGTATTTT.

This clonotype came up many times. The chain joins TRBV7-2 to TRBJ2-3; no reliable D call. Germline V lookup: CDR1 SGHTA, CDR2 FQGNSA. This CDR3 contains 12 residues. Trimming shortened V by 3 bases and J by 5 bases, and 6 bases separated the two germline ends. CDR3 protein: CASSFARDTQYF. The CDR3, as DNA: TGTGCCAGCAGCTTCGCGCGAGATACGCAGTATTTT.

This CDR3 reads CASSERSFRVSYNEQFF. The CDR3 DNA reads TGTGCCAGCAGTGAGAGGTCGTTCCGGGTATCCTACAATGAGCAGTTCTTC. This sequence joins TRBV6-1 and TRBJ2-1; D remains ambiguous. CDR3 length equals 17 residues. Per germline, CDR1 MNHNS and CDR2 SASEGT. V lost 3 bases to trimming and J lost 1 base, with 16 bases between them.

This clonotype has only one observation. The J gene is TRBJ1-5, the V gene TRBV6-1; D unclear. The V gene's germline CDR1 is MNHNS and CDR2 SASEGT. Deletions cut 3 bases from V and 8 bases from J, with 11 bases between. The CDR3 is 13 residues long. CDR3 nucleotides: TGTGCCAGCAGTGATGAGGCCCGGGAGCCCCAGCATTTT. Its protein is CASSDEAREPQHF.

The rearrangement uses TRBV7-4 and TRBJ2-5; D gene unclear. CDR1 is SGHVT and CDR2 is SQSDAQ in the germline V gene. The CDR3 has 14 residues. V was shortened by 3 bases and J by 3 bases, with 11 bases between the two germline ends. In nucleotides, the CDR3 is TGTGCCAGCAGCTTTTTCGGTCGGGAAGAGACCCAGTACTTC. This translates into CASSFFGREETQYF. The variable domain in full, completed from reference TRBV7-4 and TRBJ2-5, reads GAGVSQSPRYKVAKRGRDVALRCDSISGHVTLYWYRQTLGQGSEVLTYSQSDAQRDKSGRPSGRFSAERPERSVSTLKIQRTEQGDSAVYLCASSFFGREETQYFGPGTRLLVL.

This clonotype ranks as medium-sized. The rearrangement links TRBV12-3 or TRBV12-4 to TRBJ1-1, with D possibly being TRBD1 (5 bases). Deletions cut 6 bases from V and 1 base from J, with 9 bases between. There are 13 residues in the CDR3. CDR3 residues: CASSLGPNTEAFF. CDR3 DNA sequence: TGTGCCAGCAGCTTGGGACCGAACACTGAAGCTTTCTTT.

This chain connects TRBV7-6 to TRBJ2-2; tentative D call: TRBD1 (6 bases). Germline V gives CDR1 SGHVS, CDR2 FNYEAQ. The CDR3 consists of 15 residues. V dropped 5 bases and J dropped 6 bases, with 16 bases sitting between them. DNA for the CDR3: TGTGCCAGCAGCCAGGACAGAGTAAGCGCCGGGGAGCTGTTTTTT. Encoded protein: CASSQDRVSAGELFF.

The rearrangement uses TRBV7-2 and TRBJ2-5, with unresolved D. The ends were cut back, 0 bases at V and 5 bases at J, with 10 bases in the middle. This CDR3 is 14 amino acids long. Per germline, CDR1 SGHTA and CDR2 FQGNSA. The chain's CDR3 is CASSLAPVVETQYF. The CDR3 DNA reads TGTGCCAGCAGCTTAGCCCCCGTAGTGGAGACCCAGTACTTC.

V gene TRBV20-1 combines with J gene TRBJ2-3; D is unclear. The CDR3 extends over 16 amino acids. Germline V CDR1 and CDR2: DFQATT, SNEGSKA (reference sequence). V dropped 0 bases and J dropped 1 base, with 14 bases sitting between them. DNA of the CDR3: TGCAGTGCTAGAGACCCCTTGTATCGGGGCACAGATACGCAGTATTTT. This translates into CSARDPLYRGTDTQYF.

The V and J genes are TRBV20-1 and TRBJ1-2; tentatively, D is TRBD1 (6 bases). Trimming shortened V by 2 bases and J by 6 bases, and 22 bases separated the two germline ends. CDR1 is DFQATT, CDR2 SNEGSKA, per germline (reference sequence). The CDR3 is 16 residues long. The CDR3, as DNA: TGCAGTGCTAGAACACAGGGTAATTTTCAAGCGGATGGCTACACCTTC. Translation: CSARTQGNFQADGYTF.

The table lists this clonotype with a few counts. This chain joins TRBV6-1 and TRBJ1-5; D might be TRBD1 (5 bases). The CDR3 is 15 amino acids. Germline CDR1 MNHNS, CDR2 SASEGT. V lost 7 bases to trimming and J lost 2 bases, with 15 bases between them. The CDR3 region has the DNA TGTGCCAGCACCCTAGGGAGGGGTGGCAATCAGCCCCAGCATTTT. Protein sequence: CASTLGRGGNQPQHF.

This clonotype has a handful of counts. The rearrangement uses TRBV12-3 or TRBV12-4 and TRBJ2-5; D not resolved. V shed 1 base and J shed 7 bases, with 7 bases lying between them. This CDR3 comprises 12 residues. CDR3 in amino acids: CASSLEGWTQYF. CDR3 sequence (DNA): TGTGCCAGCAGTTTAGAGGGATGGACCCAGTACTTC.

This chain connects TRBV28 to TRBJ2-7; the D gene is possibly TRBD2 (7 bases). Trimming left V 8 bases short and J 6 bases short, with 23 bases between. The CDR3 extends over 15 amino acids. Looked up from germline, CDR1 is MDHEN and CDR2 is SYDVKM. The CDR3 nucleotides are TGTGCCAGCCTCCATTCCTTGGGGGGGGCGGCCGAGCAGTACTTC. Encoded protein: CASLHSLGGAAEQYF.